This entry concerns a single T cell receptor beta chain. This record comes from a study of blood T cell repertoires in COVID-19. The overall study: COVID-19 samples, acute and convalescent, were from the United States, Italy and Spain. PBMCs, B-cell-depleted T cells, or T cells were the source of the cDNA or gDNA that made up the material.

Study processing details: Estimation of nucleated cell counts was performed using reference gene primer amplification. Clones were read by immunoSEQ multiplex PCR, and TCRdb kept only the in-frame ones, dropping some. V and J calls and clone size are as listed in that table; D and trimming were resolved from the DNA. The sample yields some 97,000 clones, about 90% seen once. This CDR3 spans 15 amino acids. The germline V gene has CDR1 DFQATT and CDR2 SNEGSKA (reference sequence). V was trimmed by 3 bases and J by 7 bases, leaving 19 bases between them. The receptor was derived from a human donor in a cohort sampled during active COVID-19. The chain recombines TRBV20-1 with TRBJ1-5; D is ambiguous. The specimen sequenced was peripheral blood. This chain's CDR3 is CSASMSGITGQPQHF. In DNA form, the CDR3 reads TGCAGTGCTAGTATGTCAGGAATTACGGGGCAGCCCCAGCATTTT.